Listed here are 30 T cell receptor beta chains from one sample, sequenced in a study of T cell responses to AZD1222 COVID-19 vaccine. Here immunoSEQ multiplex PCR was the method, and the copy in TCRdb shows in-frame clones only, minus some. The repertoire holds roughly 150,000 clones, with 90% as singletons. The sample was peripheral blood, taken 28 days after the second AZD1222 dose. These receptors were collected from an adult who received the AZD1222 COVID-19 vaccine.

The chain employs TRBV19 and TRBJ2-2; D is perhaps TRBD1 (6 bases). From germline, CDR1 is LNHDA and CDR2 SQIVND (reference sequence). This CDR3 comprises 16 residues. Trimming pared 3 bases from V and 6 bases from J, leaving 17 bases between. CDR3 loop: CASSIRRQVFPGELFF. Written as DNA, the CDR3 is TGTGCCAGTAGTATTAGGAGACAGGTGTTCCCCGGGGAGCTGTTTTTT.

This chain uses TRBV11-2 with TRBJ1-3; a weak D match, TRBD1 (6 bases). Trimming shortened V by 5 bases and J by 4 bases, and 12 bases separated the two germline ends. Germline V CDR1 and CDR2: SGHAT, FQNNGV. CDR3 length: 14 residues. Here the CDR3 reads CASSGWDTGNTIYF. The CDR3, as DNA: TGTGCCAGCAGCGGATGGGACACCGGAAACACCATATATTTT.

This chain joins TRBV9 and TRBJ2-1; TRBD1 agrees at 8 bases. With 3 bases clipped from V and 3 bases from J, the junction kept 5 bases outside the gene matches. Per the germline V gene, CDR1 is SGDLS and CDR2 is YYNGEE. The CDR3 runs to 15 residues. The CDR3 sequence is CASSARTGGYNEQFF. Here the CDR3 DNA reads TGTGCCAGCAGCGCCAGAACAGGGGGCTACAATGAGCAGTTCTTC.

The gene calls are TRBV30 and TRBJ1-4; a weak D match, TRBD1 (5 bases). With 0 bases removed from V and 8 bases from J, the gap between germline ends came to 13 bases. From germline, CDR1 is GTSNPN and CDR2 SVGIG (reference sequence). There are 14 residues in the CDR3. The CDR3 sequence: CAWSVGAAGEKLFF. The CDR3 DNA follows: TGTGCCTGGAGTGTAGGGGCGGCGGGGGAAAAACTGTTTTTT.

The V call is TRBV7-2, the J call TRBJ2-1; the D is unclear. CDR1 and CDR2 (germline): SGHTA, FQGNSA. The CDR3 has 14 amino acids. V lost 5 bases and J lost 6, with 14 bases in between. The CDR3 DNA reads TGTGCCAGCAGCCCCCTCACATCTGTCAATGAGCAGTTCTTC. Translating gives CASSPLTSVNEQFF.

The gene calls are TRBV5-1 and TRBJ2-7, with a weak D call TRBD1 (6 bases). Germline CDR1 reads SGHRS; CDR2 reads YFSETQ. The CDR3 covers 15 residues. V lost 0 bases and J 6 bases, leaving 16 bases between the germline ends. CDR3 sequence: CASSLADLQGREQYF. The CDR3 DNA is TGCGCCAGCAGCTTGGCGGACCTACAGGGCCGCGAGCAGTACTTC.

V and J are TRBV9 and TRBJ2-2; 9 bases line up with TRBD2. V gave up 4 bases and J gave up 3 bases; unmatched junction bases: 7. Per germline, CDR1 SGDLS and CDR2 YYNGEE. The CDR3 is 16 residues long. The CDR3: CASSPTTSGHTGELFF. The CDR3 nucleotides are TGTGCCAGCAGCCCGACGACTAGCGGCCACACCGGGGAGCTGTTTTTT. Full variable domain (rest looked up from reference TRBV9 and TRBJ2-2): DSGVTQTPKHLITATGQRVTLRCSPRSGDLSVYWYQQSLDQGLQFLIQYYNGEERAKGNILERFSAQQFPDLHSELNLSSLELGDSALYFCASSPTTSGHTGELFFGEGSRLTVL.

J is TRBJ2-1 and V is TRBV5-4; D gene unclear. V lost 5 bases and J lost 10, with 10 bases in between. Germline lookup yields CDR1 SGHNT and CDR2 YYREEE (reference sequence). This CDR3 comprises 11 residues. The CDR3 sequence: CASRATKEQFF. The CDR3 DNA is TGTGCCAGCAGGGCCACTAAGGAGCAGTTCTTC.

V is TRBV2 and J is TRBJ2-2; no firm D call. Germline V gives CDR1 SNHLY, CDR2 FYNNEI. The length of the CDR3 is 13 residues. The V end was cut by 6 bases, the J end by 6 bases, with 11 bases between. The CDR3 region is CASRRREAGELFF. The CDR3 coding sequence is TGTGCCAGCAGGCGCAGAGAGGCCGGGGAGCTGTTTTTT.

The CDR3 bases are TGTGCCAGCAGCCATGTTAGGAGGGGGGAGCTGTTTTTT. Translation gives CASSHVRRGELFF. V and J are TRBV3-1 (or the pseudogene TRBV3-2) and TRBJ2-2; a weak D match, TRBD2 (5 bases). The CDR3 runs 13 residues. V was trimmed by 3 bases and J by 8 bases, leaving 10 bases between them. Per the germline V gene, CDR1 is LGHDT and CDR2 is YNNKEL (reference sequence).

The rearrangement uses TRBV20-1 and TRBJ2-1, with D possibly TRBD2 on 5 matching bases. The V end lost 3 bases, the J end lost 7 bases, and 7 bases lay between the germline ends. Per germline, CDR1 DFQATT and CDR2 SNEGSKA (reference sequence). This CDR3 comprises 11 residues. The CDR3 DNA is TGCAGTGCTAGGGGCGGGAATGAGCAGTTCTTC. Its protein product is CSARGGNEQFF.

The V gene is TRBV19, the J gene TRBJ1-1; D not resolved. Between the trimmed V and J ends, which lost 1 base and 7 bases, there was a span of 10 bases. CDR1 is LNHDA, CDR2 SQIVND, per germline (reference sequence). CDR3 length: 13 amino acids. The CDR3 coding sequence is TGTGCCAGTAGTATAGGGAGGGAGATTGAAGCTTTCTTT. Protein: CASSIGREIEAFF.

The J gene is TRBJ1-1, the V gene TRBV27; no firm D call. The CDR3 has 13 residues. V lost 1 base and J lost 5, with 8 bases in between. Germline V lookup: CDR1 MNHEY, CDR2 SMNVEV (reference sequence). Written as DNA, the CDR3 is TGTGCCAGCAGTTTATGGGTCAGGACTGAAGCTTTCTTT. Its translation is CASSLWVRTEAFF.

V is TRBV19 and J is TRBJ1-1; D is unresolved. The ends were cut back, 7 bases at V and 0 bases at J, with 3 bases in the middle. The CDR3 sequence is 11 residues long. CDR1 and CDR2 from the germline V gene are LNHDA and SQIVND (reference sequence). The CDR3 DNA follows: TGTGCCAGTATTGTGAACACTGAAGCTTTCTTT. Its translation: CASIVNTEAFF.

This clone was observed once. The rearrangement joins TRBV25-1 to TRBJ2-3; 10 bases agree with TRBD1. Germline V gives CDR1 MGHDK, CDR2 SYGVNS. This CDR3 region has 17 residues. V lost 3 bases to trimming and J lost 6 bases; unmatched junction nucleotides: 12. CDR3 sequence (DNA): TGTGCCAGCAGTGACGAGGGACCGGGACAGGGGCGGGATACGCAGTATTTT. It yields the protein CASSDEGPGQGRDTQYF.

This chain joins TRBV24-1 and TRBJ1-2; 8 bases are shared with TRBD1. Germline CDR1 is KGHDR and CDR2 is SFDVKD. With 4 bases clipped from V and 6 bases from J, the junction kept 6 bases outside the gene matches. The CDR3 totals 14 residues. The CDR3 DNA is TGTGCCACCAGTGAACGGACAGGGACCAATGGCTACACCTTC. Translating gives CATSERTGTNGYTF.

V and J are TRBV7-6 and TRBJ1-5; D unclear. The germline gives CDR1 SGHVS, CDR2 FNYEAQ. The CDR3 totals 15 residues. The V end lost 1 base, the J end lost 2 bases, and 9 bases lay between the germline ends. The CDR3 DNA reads TGTGCCAGCAGCTTAGAAGGTTTCGGCAATCAGCCCCAGCATTTT. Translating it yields CASSLEGFGNQPQHF.

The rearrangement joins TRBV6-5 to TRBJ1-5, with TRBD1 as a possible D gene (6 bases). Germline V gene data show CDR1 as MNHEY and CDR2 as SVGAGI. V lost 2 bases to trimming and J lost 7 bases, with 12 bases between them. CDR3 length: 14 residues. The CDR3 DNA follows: TGTGCCAGCAGTTACGGGGGGGCCGGCCAGCCCCAGCATTTT. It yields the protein CASSYGGAGQPQHF.

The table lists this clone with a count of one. The DNA of the CDR3 is TGTGCCAGCAGCGGGGCGGGGACGGGGAATGAAAAACTGTTTTTT. This codes for CASSGAGTGNEKLFF. The chain employs TRBV5-6 and TRBJ1-4; D possibly corresponds to TRBD1 (5 bases). Trimming removed 4 bases at V and 5 bases at J, with 15 bases between. CDR1 is SGHDT and CDR2 is YYEEEE in the germline V gene. The CDR3 is 15 amino acids.

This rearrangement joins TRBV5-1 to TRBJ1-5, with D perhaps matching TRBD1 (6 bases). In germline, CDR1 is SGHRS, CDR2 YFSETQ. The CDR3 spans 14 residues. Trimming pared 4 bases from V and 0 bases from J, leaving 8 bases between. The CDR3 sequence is CASSPDSSNQPQHF. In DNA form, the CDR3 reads TGCGCCAGCAGCCCGGACAGTAGCAATCAGCCCCAGCATTTT.

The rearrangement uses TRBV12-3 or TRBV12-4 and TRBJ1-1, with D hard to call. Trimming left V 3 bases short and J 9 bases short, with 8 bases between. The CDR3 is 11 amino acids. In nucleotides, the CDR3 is TGTGCCAGCAGTTTGTCATCAAAAGCTTTCTTT. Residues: CASSLSSKAFF.

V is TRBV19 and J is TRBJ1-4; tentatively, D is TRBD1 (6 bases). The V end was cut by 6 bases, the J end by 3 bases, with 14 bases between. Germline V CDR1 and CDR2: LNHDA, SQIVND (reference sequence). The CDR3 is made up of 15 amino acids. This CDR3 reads CASRPRDKPNEKLFF. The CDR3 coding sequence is TGTGCCAGTAGGCCACGGGACAAACCTAATGAAAAACTGTTTTTT.

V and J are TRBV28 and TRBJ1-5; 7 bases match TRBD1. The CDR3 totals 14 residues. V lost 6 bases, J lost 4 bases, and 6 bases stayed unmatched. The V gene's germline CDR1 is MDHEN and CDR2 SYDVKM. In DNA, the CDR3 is TGTGCCAGCAGGCCCGGGACAGCGAATCAGCCCCAGCATTTT. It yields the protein CASRPGTANQPQHF.

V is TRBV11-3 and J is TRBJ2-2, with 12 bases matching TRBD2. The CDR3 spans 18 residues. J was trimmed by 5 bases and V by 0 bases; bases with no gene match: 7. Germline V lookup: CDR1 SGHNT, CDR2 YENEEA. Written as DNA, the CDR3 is TGTGCCAGCAGCTTAGAAGGTTATGGACTAGCGGGAACCGGGGAGCTGTTTTTT. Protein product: CASSLEGYGLAGTGELFF.

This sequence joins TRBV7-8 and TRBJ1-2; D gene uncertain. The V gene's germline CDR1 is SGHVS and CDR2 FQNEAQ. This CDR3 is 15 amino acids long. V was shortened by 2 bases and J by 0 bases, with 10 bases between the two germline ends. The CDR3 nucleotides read TGTGCCAGCAGCTTACGGCTTACGACTAACTATGGCTACACCTTC. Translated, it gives CASSLRLTTNYGYTF.

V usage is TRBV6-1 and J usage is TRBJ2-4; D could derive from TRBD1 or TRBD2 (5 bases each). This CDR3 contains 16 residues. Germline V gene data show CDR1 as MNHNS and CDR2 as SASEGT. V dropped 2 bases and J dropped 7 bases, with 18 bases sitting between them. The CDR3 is CASSELGDLGWNIQYF. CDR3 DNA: TGTGCCAGCAGTGAATTGGGGGATCTAGGCTGGAACATTCAGTACTTC.

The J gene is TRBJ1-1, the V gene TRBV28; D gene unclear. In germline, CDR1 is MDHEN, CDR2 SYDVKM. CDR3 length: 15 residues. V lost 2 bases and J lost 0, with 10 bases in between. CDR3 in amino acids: CASSLIASMNTEAFF. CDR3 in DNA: TGTGCCAGCAGTTTAATTGCTTCAATGAACACTGAAGCTTTCTTT.

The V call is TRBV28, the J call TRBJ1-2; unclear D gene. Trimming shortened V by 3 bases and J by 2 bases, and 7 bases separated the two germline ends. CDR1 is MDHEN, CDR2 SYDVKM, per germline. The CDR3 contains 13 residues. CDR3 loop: CASSFGRNYGYTF. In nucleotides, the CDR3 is TGTGCCAGCAGTTTTGGCAGGAACTATGGCTACACCTTC.

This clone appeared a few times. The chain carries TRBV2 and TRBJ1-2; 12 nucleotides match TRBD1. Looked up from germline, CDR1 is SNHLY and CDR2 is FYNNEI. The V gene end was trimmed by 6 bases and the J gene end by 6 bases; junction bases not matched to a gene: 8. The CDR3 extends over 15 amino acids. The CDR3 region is CASRDGTGGKDGYTF. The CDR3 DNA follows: TGTGCCAGCAGGGACGGGACAGGGGGCAAGGATGGCTACACCTTC.

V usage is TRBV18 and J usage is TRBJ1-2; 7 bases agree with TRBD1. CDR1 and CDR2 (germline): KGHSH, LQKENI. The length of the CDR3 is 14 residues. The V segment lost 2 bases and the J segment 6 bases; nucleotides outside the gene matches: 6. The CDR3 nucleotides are TGTGCCAGCTCACCAACGCCCGGGACAGATGGCTACACCTTC. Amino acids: CASSPTPGTDGYTF. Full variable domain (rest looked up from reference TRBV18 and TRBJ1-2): NAGVMQNPRHLVRRRGQEARLRCSPMKGHSHVYWYRQLPEEGLKFMVYLQKENIIDESGMPKERFSAEFPKEGPSILRIQQVVRGDSAAYFCASSPTPGTDGYTFGSGTRLTVV.